One T cell receptor beta chain is described in this entry. Antigen: not known. This entry belongs to a study of CXCR3-negative and CXCR3-positive naive CD8 T cells. 5' RACE that incorporated UMI labels was used to prepare the TRB cDNA libraries. With the 5' RACE reads reprocessed, TCRdb shows one record per CDR3 protein and no DNA. This sample's clone table lists approximately 56,000 distinct CDR3 sequences. The CDR3 has 14 residues. Germline assignment: CDR1 MNHEY and CDR2 SVGAGI. Findings and limits, study-wide: CXCR3 expression partially decreased after cryopreservation; most assays used fresh PBMCs. CD5 surface expression was similar among naive subsets, and TCR strength was estimated by inference from TRB CDR3 properties.

The source material was naive CXCR3- CD8+ T cells from blood. Subset specified: CD45RO-CCR7+CD27+CD95- naive CD8+ T cells lacking CXCR3 (TNR3-). This chain links TRBV6-5 with TRBJ2-7; TCRdb selects TRBD1, and the lack of DNA leaves this call unchecked. The sequence derives from a human donor in good health. Some clones in this sample may be carry-over from other donors' samples. This CDR3 is CASSYGQGVFEQYF.